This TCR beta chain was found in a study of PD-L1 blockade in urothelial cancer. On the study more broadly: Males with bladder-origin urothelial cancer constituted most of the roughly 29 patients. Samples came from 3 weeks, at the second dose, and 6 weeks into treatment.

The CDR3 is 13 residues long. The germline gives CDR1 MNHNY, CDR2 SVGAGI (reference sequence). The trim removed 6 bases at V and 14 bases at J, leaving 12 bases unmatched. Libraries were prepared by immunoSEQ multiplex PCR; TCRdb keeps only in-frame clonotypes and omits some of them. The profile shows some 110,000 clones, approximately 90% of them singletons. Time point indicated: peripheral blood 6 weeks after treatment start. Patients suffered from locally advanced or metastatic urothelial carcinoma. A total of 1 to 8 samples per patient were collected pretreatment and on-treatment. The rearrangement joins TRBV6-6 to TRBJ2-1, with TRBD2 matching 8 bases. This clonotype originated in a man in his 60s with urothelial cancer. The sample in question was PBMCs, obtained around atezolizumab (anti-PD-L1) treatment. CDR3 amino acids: CASSPGGGHQEFF. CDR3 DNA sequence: TGTGCCAGCAGCCCCGGGGGGGGGCATCAAGAGTTCTTC.